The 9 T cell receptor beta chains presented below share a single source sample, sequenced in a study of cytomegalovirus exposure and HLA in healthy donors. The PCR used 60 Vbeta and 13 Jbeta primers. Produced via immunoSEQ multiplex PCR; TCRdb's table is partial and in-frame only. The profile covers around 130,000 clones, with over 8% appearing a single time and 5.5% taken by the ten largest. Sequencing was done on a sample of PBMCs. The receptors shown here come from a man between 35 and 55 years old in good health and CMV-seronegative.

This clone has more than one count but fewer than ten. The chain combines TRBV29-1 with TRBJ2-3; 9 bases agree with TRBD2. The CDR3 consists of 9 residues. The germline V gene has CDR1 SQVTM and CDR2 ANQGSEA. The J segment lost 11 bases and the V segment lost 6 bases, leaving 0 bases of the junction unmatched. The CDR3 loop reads CSVTSGQYF. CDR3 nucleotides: TGCAGCGTGACTAGCGGGCAGTATTTT.

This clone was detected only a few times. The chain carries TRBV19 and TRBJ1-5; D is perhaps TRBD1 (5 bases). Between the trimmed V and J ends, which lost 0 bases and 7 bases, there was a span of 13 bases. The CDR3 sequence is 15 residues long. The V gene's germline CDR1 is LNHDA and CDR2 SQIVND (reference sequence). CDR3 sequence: CASSIDLMGRQPQHF. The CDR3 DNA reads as TGTGCCAGTAGTATAGATCTAATGGGGCGGCAGCCCCAGCATTTT.

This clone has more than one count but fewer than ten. CDR3 nucleotide sequence: TGTGCCAGCAGCTTAGACAGGGGGGGAATGGAGACCCAGTACTTC. Its protein product is CASSLDRGGMETQYF. The chain recombines TRBV7-7 with TRBJ2-5, with D tentatively TRBD1 (8 bases). The CDR3 contains 15 residues. The germline gives CDR1 SSHAT, CDR2 FNYEAQ (reference sequence). V was cut by 1 base and J by 5 bases, with 14 bases left in between. Variable domain in full (rest from reference TRBV7-7 and TRBJ2-5): GAGVSQSPRYKVTKRGQDVTLRCDPISSHATLYWYQQALGQGPEFLTYFNYEAQPDKSGLPSDRFSAERPEGSISTLTIQRTEQRDSAMYRCASSLDRGGMETQYFGPGTRLLVL.

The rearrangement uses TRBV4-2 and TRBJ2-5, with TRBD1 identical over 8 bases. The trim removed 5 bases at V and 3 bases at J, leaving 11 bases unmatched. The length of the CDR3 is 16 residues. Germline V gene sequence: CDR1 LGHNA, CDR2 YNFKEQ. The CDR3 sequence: CASSRDSPGGEETQYF. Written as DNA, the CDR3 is TGTGCCAGCAGCAGGGACTCCCCAGGGGGCGAAGAGACCCAGTACTTC.

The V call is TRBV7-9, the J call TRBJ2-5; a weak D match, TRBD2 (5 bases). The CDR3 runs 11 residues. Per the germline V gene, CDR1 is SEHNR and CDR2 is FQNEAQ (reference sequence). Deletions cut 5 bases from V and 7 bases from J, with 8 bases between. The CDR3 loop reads CASSLRGTQYF. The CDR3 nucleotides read TGTGCCAGCAGCCTCCGGGGGACCCAGTACTTC.

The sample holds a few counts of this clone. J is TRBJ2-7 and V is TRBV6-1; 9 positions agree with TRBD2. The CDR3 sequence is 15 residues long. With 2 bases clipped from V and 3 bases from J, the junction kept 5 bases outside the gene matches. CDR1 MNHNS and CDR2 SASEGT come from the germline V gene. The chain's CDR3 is CASSEIASGVYEQYF. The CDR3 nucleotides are TGTGCCAGCAGTGAAATAGCTAGCGGGGTCTACGAGCAGTACTTC.

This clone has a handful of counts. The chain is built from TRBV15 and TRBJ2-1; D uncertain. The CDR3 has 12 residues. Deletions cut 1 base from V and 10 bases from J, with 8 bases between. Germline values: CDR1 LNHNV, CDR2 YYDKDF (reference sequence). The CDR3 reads CATSRASREQFF. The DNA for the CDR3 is TGTGCCACCAGCAGAGCATCGCGGGAGCAGTTCTTC.

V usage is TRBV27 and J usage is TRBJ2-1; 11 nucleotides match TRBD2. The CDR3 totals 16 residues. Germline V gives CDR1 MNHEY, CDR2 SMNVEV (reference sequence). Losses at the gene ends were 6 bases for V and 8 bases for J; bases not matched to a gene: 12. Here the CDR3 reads CASSYSIAGGPDEQFF. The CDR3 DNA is TGTGCCAGCAGCTATTCAATAGCGGGGGGGCCCGATGAGCAGTTCTTC.

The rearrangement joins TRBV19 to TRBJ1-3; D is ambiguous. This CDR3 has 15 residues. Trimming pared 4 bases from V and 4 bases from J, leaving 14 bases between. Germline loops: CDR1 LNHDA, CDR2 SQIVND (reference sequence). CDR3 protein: CASSTLGLEGNTIYF. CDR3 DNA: TGTGCCAGTAGTACCCTTGGACTTGAGGGAAACACCATATATTTT.